Below are 28 T cell receptor beta chains sequenced from a single sample in a study of T cell repertoires in cytomegalovirus infection. What these receptors recognize is not known. Using its own MiXCR run on the reads, TCRdb lists one record per CDR3 protein. The sample records tens of thousands of distinct CDR3 sequences, roughly 20% being singletons. Material: CD8+ T cells from cultured PBMCs, obtained from culture after CMV antigen stimulation. These receptors were collected from a human donor in good health (CMV status not recorded). Some clones in this sample may be carry-over from other donors' samples.

The chain carries TRBV7-6 and TRBJ2-7, with TRBD2 matching 13 bases. Germline lookup yields CDR1 SGHVS and CDR2 FNYEAQ. V shed 5 bases and J 4 bases; nucleotides not matched to a gene: 8. CDR3 size: 16 residues. The CDR3 region is CASSHGTSGKEYEQYF. CDR3 DNA: TGTGCCAGCAGCCACGGGACTAGCGGGAAAGAGTACGAGCAGTACTTC.

A word on this clonotype: The conserved phenylalanine or tryptophan normally closing the CDR3 is absent here, so this likely arose from a read error. This sequence joins TRBV20-1 and TRBJ2-7; 7 bases agree with TRBD2. CDR1 is DFQATT and CDR2 is SNEGSKA in the germline V gene (reference sequence). CDR3 size: 14 residues. The CDR3 DNA reads TGCAGTGCCAGAGGACTAGGGTTGACCTACGAGCAGTACCTC. Protein product: CSARGLGLTYEQYL.

V usage is TRBV6-2 or TRBV6-3 and J usage is TRBJ2-7; D gene uncertain. There are 12 residues in the CDR3. Germline CDR1 reads MNHEY; CDR2 reads SVGEGT. The V end lost 2 bases, the J end lost 4 bases, and 6 bases lay between the germline ends. The CDR3 nucleotides read TGTGCCAGCAGTTACAGCGATTACGAGCAGTACTTC. This gives the protein CASSYSDYEQYF.

There are many counts of this clonotype. The chain recombines TRBV19 with TRBJ1-1; D uncertain. There are 13 residues in the CDR3. Germline V lookup: CDR1 LNHDA, CDR2 SQIVND (reference sequence). Trimming took off 10 bases at V and 1 base at J, with 13 bases between the two ends. The DNA of the CDR3 is TGTGCCATTTCCCGGGGTCAGAACACTGAAGCTTTCTTT. It codes for CAISRGQNTEAFF.

This clonotype was seen only a few times. J is TRBJ1-6 and V is TRBV11-2; no clear D. This CDR3 has 12 residues. CDR1 and CDR2 from the germline V gene are SGHAT and FQNNGV. V lost 4 bases, J lost 3 bases, and 1 base lay in between. CDR3 protein: CASSYYNSPLHF. CDR3 in DNA: TGTGCCAGCAGCTACTATAATTCACCCCTCCACTTT.

This clonotype was recorded a few times. The chain couples TRBV11-2 to TRBJ2-2; perhaps D is TRBD1 or TRBD2 (5 bases each). The CDR3 contains 14 residues. CDR1 and CDR2 (germline): SGHAT, FQNNGV. Trimming left V 8 bases short and J 3 bases short, with 13 bases between. CDR3 in DNA: TGTGCCAGCCGGGACCTAACCCACACCGGGGAGCTGTTTTTT. It is translated as CASRDLTHTGELFF.

This clonotype was observed at least ten times. This chain links TRBV7-9 with TRBJ1-5; D not resolved. V dropped 2 bases and J dropped 1 base, with 6 bases sitting between them. CDR3 length: 14 amino acids. Germline-derived CDR1 and CDR2 are SEHNR and FQNEAQ (reference sequence). For the CDR3, the DNA is TGTGCCAGCAGCTTATCTGTCAGCAATCAGCCCCAGCATTTT. This translates into CASSLSVSNQPQHF.

About this clonotype: One end of the junction does not line up with germline, which may come from a read error. The chain has TRBV7-2 and TRBJ1-5; D is undetermined. The germline gives CDR1 SGHTA, CDR2 FQGNSA. The CDR3 is made up of 16 amino acids. In DNA, the CDR3 is TGTGCCAGCAGCCCTCGTTCCCTTGGGCCCAATCAGCTCCAGCATTTT. Translated: CASSPRSLGPNQLQHF.

This clonotype has a handful of counts. A read error may account for a junction end that differs from germline. The chain combines TRBV11-1 with TRBJ2-3; 7 nucleotides agree with TRBD2. The CDR3 runs 17 residues. CDR1 is SGHAT, CDR2 FQDESV, per germline (reference sequence). The CDR3 protein is CASSSHPSGASTDTRYF. The CDR3 DNA reads as TGTGCCAGCAGCTCCCACCCTAGCGGAGCCTCCACAGATACGCGGTATTTT.

The chain employs TRBV7-2 and TRBJ2-2, with a tentative D call TRBD1 (6 bases). The CDR3 runs 15 residues. V lost 5 bases to trimming and J lost 5 bases, with 15 bases between them. Germline V CDR1 and CDR2: SGHTA, FQGNSA. The CDR3 region is CASSNQGLRTGELFF. CDR3 bases: TGTGCCAGCAGCAATCAGGGGCTGAGGACCGGGGAGCTGTTTTTT.

This clonotype occurred a few times. V gene TRBV13 combines with J gene TRBJ1-2; TRBD1 is a possible D gene (6 bases). V lost 3 bases and J 8 bases, leaving 13 bases between the germline ends. From germline, CDR1 is PRHDT and CDR2 FYEKMQ (reference sequence). CDR3 length equals 13 residues. The CDR3 nucleotides are TGTGCCAGCAGCTTCCGGACAGCTAGGGGCTACACCTTC. Amino acids: CASSFRTARGYTF.

This clonotype was seen a handful of times. Germline and junction disagree at one end, which may indicate a read error. The chain joins TRBV7-9 to TRBJ2-3; the match to TRBD1 covers 8 bases. The CDR3 is made up of 17 amino acids. Germline V gene data show CDR1 as SEHNR and CDR2 as FQNEAQ (reference sequence). The CDR3 DNA reads TGTGCTAGCAGCTCCAGGGGGACAGGTGAATTCACAGATACGCAGTATTTT. The encoded protein is CASSSRGTGEFTDTQYF.

This clonotype came up a few times. J is TRBJ1-2 and V is TRBV19; TRBD1 might be the D (5 bases). V was shortened by 7 bases and J by 4 bases, with 10 bases between the two germline ends. From germline, CDR1 is LNHDA and CDR2 SQIVND (reference sequence). The length of the CDR3 is 12 residues. The CDR3 nucleotides are TGTGCCAGTAAGACAGAAACCTATGGCTACACCTTC. Its translation is CASKTETYGYTF.

By its share, this clonotype is medium-sized. CDR3 amino acids: CASNEPGLAVGELFF. CDR3 DNA sequence: TGTGCCAGCAATGAACCAGGACTAGCTGTCGGGGAGCTGTTTTTT. The chain recombines TRBV7-7 with TRBJ2-2; 8 bases match TRBD2. Germline lookup yields CDR1 SSHAT and CDR2 FNYEAQ (reference sequence). The trim removed 7 bases at V and 7 bases at J, leaving 11 bases unmatched. The CDR3 runs to 15 residues. Based on the CDR3 plus reference TRBV7-7 and TRBJ2-2, the full variable domain is GAGVSQSPRYKVTKRGQDVTLRCDPISSHATLYWYQQALGQGPEFLTYFNYEAQPDKSGLPSDRFSAERPEGSISTLTIQRTEQRDSAMYRCASNEPGLAVGELFFGEGSRLTVL.

In its sample, this clonotype was seen a few times. V usage is TRBV7-9 and J usage is TRBJ1-2, with 9 bases identical to TRBD1. Germline V gene sequence: CDR1 SEHNR, CDR2 FQNEAQ (reference sequence). This CDR3 has 16 residues. The V gene end was trimmed by 5 bases and the J gene end by 5 bases; junction bases not matched to a gene: 12. The DNA of the CDR3 is TGTGCCAGCAGCCCCGGACAGGGGATTGATATTTATGGCTACACCTTC. As protein: CASSPGQGIDIYGYTF.

V is TRBV19 and J is TRBJ1-2; 12 bases match TRBD1. The CDR3 is 15 amino acids. Germline-derived CDR1 and CDR2 are LNHDA and SQIVND (reference sequence). This chain's CDR3 is CAKGGTGGSNYGYTF. For the CDR3, the DNA is TGTGCTAAGGGCGGGACAGGGGGCTCCAACTATGGCTACACCTTC. Combining the CDR3 with reference TRBV19 and TRBJ1-2 gives the whole variable domain DGGITQSPKYLFRKEGQNVTLSCEQNLNHDAMYWYRQDPGQGLRLIYYSQIVNDFQKGDIAEGYSVSREKKESFPLTVTSAQKNPTAFYLCAKGGTGGSNYGYTFGSGTRLTVV.

V is TRBV11-3 and J is TRBJ2-1; the D gene could be TRBD1 or TRBD2 (7 bases each). This CDR3 is 16 amino acids long. Germline CDR1 SGHNT, CDR2 YENEEA. The V end was cut by 2 bases, the J end by 4 bases, with 15 bases between. This CDR3 reads CASSLSQGGLYNEQFF. As DNA, the CDR3 is TGTGCCAGCAGCTTATCGCAGGGGGGGTTATACAATGAGCAGTTCTTC.

This chain connects TRBV11-2 to TRBJ2-1, with 8 bases fitting TRBD2. The germline V gene encodes CDR1 SGHAT and CDR2 FQNNGV. The CDR3 sequence is 17 residues long. V lost 5 bases to trimming and J lost 5 bases; unmatched junction nucleotides: 14. CDR3 amino acids: CASSHTGRGALNNEQFF. As DNA, the CDR3 is TGTGCCAGCAGCCATACCGGGAGGGGAGCGCTAAACAATGAGCAGTTCTTC.

The DNA for the CDR3 is TGTGCCAGCAGCTTAGGTCCAGCTGGGGACGAGCAGTACTTC. Its protein is CASSLGPAGDEQYF. The V and J genes are TRBV7-6 and TRBJ2-7; D is ambiguous. The CDR3 loop spans 14 amino acids. V dropped 1 base and J dropped 5 bases, with 12 bases sitting between them. Germline-derived CDR1 and CDR2 are SGHVS and FNYEAQ.

The chain joins TRBV20-1 to TRBJ2-5; 16 bases are shared with TRBD2. Losses at the gene ends were 3 bases for V and 7 bases for J; bases not matched to a gene: 5. CDR1 and CDR2 from the germline V gene are DFQATT and SNEGSKA (reference sequence). The CDR3 extends over 15 amino acids. CDR3 sequence (DNA): TGCAGTGCTAGGGGACTAGCGGGAGGGCCTGGGACCCAGTACTTC. It is translated as CSARGLAGGPGTQYF.

This clonotype was seen many times. The rearrangement links TRBV7-8 to TRBJ2-3; D call uncertain. Deletions cut 2 bases from V and 3 bases from J, with 15 bases between. This CDR3 is 16 amino acids long. Germline V gene data show CDR1 as SGHVS and CDR2 as FQNEAQ. For the CDR3, the DNA is TGTGCCAGCAGCTTAAGGAGTGAAGAAGGGACAGATACGCAGTATTTT. Its protein product is CASSLRSEEGTDTQYF.

The V gene is TRBV12-3 or TRBV12-4, the J gene TRBJ2-1, with 8 bases identical to TRBD2. Trimming at V came to 5 bases and at J to 8 bases, leaving 14 bases not matched to a gene. The CDR3 length is 16 residues. This CDR3 reads CASSSVPGLVVYEQFF. The DNA of the CDR3 is TGTGCCAGCAGTAGCGTTCCGGGACTAGTAGTATATGAGCAGTTCTTC.

This clonotype was detected a few times. The rearrangement uses TRBV7-3 and TRBJ1-4; D is possibly TRBD1 (5 bases). Germline CDR1 is SGHTA and CDR2 is FQGTGA. The CDR3 loop spans 15 amino acids. The V gene lost 0 bases and the J gene lost 4 bases, with 9 bases spanning the gap. In DNA form, the CDR3 reads TGTGCCAGCAGCTTAACGGGGGGGAGTAATGAAAAACTGTTTTTT. Translated: CASSLTGGSNEKLFF. Looking up the rest from reference TRBV7-3 and TRBJ1-4 gives the full variable domain: GAGVSQTPSNKVTEKGKYVELRCDPISGHTALYWYRQSLGQGPEFLIYFQGTGAADDSGLPNDRFFAVRPEGSVSTLKIQRTERGDSAVYLCASSLTGGSNEKLFFGSGTQLSVL.

This clonotype was seen more than once but under ten times. The chain is built from TRBV7-9 and TRBJ1-2; D ambiguous. V lost 0 bases and J lost 4, with 6 bases in between. The germline CDR1 and CDR2 sequences are SEHNR and FQNEAQ (reference sequence). This CDR3 comprises 13 residues. CDR3 sequence reads: CASSLAEIYGYTF. In DNA form, the CDR3 reads TGTGCCAGCAGCTTAGCGGAGATCTATGGCTACACCTTC.

This clonotype was found a few times. The gene calls are TRBV7-6 and TRBJ2-1; 7 bases fit TRBD2. V lost 5 bases, J lost 4 bases, and 23 bases stayed unmatched. The germline V gene has CDR1 SGHVS and CDR2 FNYEAQ. This CDR3 has 20 residues. CDR3 amino acids: CASSPRTSPRTGPGYNEQFF. The CDR3 nucleotides read TGTGCCAGCAGCCCAAGGACTAGTCCACGTACGGGCCCCGGGTACAATGAGCAGTTCTTC.

This clonotype was recorded many times. The chain recombines TRBV7-2 with TRBJ2-5, with 11 bases matching TRBD1. The CDR3 has 15 residues. V was pared by 3 bases and J by 5 bases, with 5 bases of the junction left unmatched. CDR1 is SGHTA and CDR2 is FQGNSA in the germline V gene. The CDR3: CASSLDRGRWETQYF. As DNA, the CDR3 is TGTGCCAGCAGCTTGGACAGGGGGCGTTGGGAGACCCAGTACTTC.

The chain is built from TRBV7-9 and TRBJ2-7; 7 bases agree with TRBD1. Germline CDR1 reads SEHNR; CDR2 reads FQNEAQ (reference sequence). The CDR3 extends over 14 amino acids. The trim removed 3 bases at V and 4 bases at J, leaving 6 bases unmatched. The CDR3 protein is CASSLTGQSYEQYF. Written as DNA, the CDR3 is TGTGCCAGCAGCTTGACGGGACAGTCATACGAGCAGTACTTC.

Concerning this clonotype: Mismatch with germline at one junction end may stem from a read error. This chain links TRBV4-1 with TRBJ2-1; 9 positions match TRBD2. Germline CDR1 MGHRA, CDR2 YSYEKL. This CDR3 is 15 amino acids long. CDR3 amino acids: CASSQFPPKEREALF. For the CDR3, the DNA is TGTGCCAGCAGCCAGTTTCCGCCCAAAGAGCGGGAGGCCCTCTTC.